This TCR beta chain stems from a study of blood T cell repertoires in COVID-19. In the study overall: Material from acute and convalescent COVID-19 was sourced from the United States, Italy and Spain. Sources were T cells, B-cell-depleted T cells, or PBMCs; the material itself was cDNA or gDNA.

Authors' methods: From reference gene primer amplification, estimates of nucleated cell counts were derived. This table comes from immunoSEQ multiplex PCR, and its TCRdb copy is limited to in-frame clones, with some not included. For V, J and clone size, that table is used; D and trimming come from the DNA. The table has under 300,000 clones, 80% to 85% seen once. Trimming stripped 4 bases from V and 2 bases from J, with 14 bases between. CDR1 is SEHNR and CDR2 is FQNEAQ in the germline V gene (reference sequence). The CDR3 contains 16 residues. This sequence joins TRBV7-9 and TRBJ2-2, with D possibly being TRBD1 (6 bases). The sample taken for sequencing was peripheral blood. The receptor was derived from a woman in her sixties with active or convalescent COVID-19. DNA for the CDR3: TGTGCCAGCAGCTCCCCTCAGGGGAGAAACACCGGGGAGCTGTTTTTT. This translates into CASSSPQGRNTGELFF.